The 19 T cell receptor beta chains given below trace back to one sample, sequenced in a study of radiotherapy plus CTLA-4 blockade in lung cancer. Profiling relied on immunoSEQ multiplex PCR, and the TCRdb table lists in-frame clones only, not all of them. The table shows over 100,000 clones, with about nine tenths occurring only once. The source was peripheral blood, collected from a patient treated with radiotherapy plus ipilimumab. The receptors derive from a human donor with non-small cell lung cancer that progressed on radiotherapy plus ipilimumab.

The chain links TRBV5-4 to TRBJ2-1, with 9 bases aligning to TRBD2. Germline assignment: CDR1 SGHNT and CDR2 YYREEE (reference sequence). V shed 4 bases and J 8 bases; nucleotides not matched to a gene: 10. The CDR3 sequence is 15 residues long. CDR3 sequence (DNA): TGTGCCAGCAGCAGCTCTAGCGGGATGGGGGATGAGCAGTTCTTC. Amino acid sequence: CASSSSSGMGDEQFF.

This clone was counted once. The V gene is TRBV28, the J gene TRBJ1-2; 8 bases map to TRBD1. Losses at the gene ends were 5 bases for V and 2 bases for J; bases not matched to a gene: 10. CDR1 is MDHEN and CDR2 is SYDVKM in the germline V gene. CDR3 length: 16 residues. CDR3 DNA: TGTGCCAGCAGTCCCTGGACAGGGCAAGGGAACTATGGCTACACCTTC. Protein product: CASSPWTGQGNYGYTF.

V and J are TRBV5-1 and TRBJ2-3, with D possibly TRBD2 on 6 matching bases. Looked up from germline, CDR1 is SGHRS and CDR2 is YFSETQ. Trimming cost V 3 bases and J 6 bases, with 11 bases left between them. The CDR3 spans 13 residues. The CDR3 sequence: CASSSAGGDTQYF. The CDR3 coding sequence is TGCGCCAGCAGCTCCGCCGGGGGTGATACGCAGTATTTT.

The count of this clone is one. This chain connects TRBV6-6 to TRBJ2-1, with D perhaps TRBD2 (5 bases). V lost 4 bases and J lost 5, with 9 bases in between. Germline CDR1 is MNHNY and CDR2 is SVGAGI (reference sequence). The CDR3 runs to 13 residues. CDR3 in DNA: TGTGCCAGCAGTTCCGGACTGCACAATGAGCAGTTCTTC. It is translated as CASSSGLHNEQFF.

This CDR3 is CASGQANYGYTF. CDR3 bases: TGTGCCAGCGGACAGGCAAACTATGGCTACACCTTC. The J gene is TRBJ1-2, the V gene TRBV18, with TRBD1 identical over 7 bases. V dropped 8 bases and J dropped 2; count of bases not matched to a gene: 2. CDR3 length equals 12 residues. Germline V gene sequence: CDR1 KGHSH, CDR2 LQKENI.

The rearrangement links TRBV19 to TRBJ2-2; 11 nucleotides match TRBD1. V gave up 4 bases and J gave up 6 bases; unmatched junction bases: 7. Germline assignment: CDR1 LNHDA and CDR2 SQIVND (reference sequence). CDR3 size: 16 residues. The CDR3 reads CASSNTGTGGPGELFF. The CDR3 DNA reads TGTGCCAGTAGTAATACCGGGACAGGGGGGCCCGGGGAGCTGTTTTTT.

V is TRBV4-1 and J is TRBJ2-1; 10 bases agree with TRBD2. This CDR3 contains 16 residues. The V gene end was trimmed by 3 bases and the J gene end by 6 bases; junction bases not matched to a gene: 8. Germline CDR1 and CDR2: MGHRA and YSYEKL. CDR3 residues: CASSHSAGGPSNEQFF. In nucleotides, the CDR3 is TGCGCCAGCAGCCACTCAGCGGGAGGGCCTTCCAATGAGCAGTTCTTC.

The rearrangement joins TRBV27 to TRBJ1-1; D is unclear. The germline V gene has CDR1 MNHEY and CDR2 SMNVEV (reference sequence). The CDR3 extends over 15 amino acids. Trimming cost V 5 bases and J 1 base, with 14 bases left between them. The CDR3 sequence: CASSPPAKGNTEAFF. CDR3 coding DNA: TGTGCCAGCAGTCCGCCCGCGAAGGGGAACACTGAAGCTTTCTTT.

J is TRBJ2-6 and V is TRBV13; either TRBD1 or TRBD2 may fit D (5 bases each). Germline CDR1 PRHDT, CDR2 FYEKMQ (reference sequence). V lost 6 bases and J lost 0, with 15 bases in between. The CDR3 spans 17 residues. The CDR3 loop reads CASRYRDPPSGANVLTF. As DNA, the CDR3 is TGTGCCAGCAGATACCGGGACCCCCCCTCTGGGGCCAACGTCCTGACTTTC. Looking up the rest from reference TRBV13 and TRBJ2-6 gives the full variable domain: AAGVIQSPRHLIKEKRETATLKCYPIPRHDTVYWYQQGPGQDPQFLISFYEKMQSDKGSIPDRFSAQQFSDYHSELNMSSLELGDSALYFCASRYRDPPSGANVLTFGAGSRLTVL.

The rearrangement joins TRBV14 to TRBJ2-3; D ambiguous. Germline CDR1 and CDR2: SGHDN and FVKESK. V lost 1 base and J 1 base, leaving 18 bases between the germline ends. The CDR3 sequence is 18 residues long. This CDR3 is CASSQGVGFSAGTDTQYF. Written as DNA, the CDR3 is TGTGCCAGCAGCCAAGGGGTAGGGTTCTCGGCCGGCACAGATACGCAGTATTTT.

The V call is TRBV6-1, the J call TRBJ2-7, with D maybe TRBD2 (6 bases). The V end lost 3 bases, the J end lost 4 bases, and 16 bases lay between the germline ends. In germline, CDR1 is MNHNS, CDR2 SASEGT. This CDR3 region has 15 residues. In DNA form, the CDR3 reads TGTGCCAGCAGTGACCGACTAGTTGCTGGGTACGAGCAGTACTTC. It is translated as CASSDRLVAGYEQYF.

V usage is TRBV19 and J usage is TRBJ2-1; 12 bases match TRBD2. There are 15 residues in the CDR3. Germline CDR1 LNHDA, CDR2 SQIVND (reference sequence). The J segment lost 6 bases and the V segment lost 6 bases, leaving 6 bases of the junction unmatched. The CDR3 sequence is CASRLLAGGLNEQFF. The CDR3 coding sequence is TGTGCCAGTAGACTCCTAGCGGGAGGGCTCAATGAGCAGTTCTTC.

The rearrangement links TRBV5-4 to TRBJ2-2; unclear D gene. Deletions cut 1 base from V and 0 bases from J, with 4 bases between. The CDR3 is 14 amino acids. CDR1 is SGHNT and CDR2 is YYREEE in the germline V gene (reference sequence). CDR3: CASSLLTNTGELFF. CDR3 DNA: TGTGCCAGCAGCTTGTTGACGAACACCGGGGAGCTGTTTTTT.

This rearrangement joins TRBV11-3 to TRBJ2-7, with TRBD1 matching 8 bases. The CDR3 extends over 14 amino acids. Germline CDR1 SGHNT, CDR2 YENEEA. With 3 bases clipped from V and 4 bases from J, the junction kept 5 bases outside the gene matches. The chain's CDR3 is CASSFGGQGYEQYF. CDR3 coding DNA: TGTGCCAGCAGCTTCGGAGGACAGGGTTACGAGCAGTACTTC.

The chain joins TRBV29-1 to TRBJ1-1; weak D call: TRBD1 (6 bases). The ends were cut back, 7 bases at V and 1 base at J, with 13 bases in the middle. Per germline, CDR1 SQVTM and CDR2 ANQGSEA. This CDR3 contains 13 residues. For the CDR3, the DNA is TGCAGCGCTGGGGGCAGGAGGAACACTGAAGCTTTCTTT. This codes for CSAGGRRNTEAFF.

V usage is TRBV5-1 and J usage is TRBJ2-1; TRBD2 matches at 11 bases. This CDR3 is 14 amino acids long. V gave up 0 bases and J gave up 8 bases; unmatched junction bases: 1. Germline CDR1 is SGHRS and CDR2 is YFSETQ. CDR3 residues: CASSLALAGDEQFF. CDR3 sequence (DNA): TGCGCCAGCAGCTTGGCACTAGCGGGAGATGAGCAGTTCTTC.

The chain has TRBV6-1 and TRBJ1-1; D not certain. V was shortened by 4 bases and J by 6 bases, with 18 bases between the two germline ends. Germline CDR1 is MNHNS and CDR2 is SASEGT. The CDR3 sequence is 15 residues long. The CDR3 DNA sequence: TGTGCCAGCAGTGTGTCGACGGGAGCGCGGGCTGAAGCTTTCTTT. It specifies CASSVSTGARAEAFF.

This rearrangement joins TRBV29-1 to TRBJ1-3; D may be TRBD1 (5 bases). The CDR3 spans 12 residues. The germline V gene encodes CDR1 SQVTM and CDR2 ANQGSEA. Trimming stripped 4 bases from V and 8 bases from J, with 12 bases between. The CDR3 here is CSVGSPRDTIYF. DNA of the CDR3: TGCAGCGTTGGGAGTCCCAGGGACACCATATATTTT.

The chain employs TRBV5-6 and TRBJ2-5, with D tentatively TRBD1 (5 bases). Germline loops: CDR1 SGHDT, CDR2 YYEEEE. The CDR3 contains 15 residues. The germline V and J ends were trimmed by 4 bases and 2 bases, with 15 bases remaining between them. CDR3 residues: CASSPWQGLQETQYF. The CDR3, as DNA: TGTGCCAGCAGCCCCTGGCAGGGCCTACAAGAGACCCAGTACTTC.